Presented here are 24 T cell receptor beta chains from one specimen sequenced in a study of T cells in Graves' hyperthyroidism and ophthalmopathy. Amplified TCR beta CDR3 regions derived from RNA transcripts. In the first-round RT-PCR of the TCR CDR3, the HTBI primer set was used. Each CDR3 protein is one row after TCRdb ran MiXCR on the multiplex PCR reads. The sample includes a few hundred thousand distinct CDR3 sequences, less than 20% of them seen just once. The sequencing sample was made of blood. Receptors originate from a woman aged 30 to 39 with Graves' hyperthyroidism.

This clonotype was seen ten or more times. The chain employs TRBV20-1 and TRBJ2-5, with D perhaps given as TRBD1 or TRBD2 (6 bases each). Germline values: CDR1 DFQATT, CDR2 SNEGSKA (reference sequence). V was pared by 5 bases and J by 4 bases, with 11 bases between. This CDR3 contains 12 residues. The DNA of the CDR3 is TGCAGTGCTGGGGGGCAGGGAGAGACCCAGTACTTC. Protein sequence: CSAGGQGETQYF.

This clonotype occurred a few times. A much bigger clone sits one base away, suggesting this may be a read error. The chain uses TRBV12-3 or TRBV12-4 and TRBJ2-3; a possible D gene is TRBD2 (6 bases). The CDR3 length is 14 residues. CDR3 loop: CASMGTTSSDTRYF. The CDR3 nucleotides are TGTGCCAGCATGGGGACCACTAGCTCTGATACGCGGTATTTT.

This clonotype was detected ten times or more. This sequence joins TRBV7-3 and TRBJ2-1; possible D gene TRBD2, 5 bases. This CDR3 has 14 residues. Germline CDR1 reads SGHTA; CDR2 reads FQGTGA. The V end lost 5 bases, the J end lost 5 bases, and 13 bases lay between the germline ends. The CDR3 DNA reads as TGTGCCAGCAGCAGGAGCGGAGCCAACAATGAGCAGTTCTTC. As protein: CASSRSGANNEQFF.

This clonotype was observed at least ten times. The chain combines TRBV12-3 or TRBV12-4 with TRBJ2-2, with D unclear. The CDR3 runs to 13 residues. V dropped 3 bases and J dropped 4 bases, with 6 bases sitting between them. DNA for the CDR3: TGTGCCAGCAGTTTCTTTCCCACCGGGGAGCTGTTTTTT. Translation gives CASSFFPTGELFF.

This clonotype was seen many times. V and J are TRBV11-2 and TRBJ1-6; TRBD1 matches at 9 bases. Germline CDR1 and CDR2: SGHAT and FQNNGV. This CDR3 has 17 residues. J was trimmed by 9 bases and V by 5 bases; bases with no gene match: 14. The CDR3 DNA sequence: TGTGCCAGCAGCCTCAAATCCGGGACAGGGTTTTTTTCACCCCTCCACTTT. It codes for CASSLKSGTGFFSPLHF. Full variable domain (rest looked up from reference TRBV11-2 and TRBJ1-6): EAGVAQSPRYKIIEKRQSVAFWCNPISGHATLYWYQQILGQGPKLLIQFQNNGVVDDSQLPKDRFSAERLKGVDSTLKIQPAKLEDSAVYLCASSLKSGTGFFSPLHFGNGTRLTVT.

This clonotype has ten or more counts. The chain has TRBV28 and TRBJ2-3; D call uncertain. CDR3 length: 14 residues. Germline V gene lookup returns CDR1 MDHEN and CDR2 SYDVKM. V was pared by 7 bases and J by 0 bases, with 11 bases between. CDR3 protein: CASKLGTSTDTQYF. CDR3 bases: TGTGCCAGCAAGCTGGGCACTAGCACAGATACGCAGTATTTT.

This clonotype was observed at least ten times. This chain's CDR3 is CSAKKPSGGKADTQYF. Here the CDR3 DNA reads TGCAGTGCTAAAAAACCGTCGGGCGGGAAGGCAGATACGCAGTATTTT. The chain carries TRBV20-1 and TRBJ2-3, with D perhaps matching TRBD2 (6 bases). Germline V gene lookup returns CDR1 DFQATT and CDR2 SNEGSKA (reference sequence). This CDR3 comprises 16 residues. The V and J ends lost 4 bases and 4 bases respectively, with 21 bases between them.

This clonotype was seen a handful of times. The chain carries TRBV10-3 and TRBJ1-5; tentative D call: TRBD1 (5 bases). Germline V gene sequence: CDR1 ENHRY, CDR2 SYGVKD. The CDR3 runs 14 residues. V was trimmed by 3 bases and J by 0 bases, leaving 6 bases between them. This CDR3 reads CAISDGASNQPQHF. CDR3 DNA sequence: TGTGCCATCAGTGATGGGGCTAGCAATCAGCCCCAGCATTTT.

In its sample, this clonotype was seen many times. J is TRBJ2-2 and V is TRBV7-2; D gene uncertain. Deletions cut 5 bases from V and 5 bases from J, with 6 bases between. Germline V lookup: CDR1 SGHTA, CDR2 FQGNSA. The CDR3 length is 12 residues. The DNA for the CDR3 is TGTGCCAGCAGCCACGGGACCGGGGAGCTGTTTTTT. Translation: CASSHGTGELFF. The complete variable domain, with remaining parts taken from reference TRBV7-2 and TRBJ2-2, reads GAGVSQSPSNKVTEKGKDVELRCDPISGHTALYWYRQSLGQGLEFLIYFQGNSAPDKSGLPSDRFSAERTGGSVSTLTIQRTQQEDSAVYLCASSHGTGELFFGEGSRLTVL.

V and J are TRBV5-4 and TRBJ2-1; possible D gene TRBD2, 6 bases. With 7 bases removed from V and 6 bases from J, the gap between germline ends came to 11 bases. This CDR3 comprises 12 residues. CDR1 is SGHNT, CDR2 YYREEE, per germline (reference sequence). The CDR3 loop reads CASQRVGNEQFF. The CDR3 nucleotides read TGTGCCAGCCAGCGGGTTGGCAATGAGCAGTTCTTC.

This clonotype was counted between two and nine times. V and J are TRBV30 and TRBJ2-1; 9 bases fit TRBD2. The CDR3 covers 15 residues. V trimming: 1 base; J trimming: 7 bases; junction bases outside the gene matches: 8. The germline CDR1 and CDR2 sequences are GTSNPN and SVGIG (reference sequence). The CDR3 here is CAWSGGLAIPNEQFF. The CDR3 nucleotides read TGTGCCTGGAGTGGAGGACTAGCGATCCCGAATGAGCAGTTCTTC. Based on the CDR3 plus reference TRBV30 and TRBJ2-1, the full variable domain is SQTIHQWPATLVQPVGSPLSLECTVEGTSNPNLYWYRQAAGRGLQLLFYSVGIGQISSEVPQNLSASRPQDRQFILSSKKLLLSDSGFYLCAWSGGLAIPNEQFFGPGTRLTVL.

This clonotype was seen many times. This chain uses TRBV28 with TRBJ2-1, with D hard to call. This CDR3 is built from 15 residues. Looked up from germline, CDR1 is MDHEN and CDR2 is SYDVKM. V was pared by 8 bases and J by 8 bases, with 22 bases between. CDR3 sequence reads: CASFAVYTTDDEQFF. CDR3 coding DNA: TGTGCCAGCTTCGCGGTTTACACGACCGACGATGAGCAGTTCTTC. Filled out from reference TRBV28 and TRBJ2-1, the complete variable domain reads DVKVTQSSRYLVKRTGEKVFLECVQDMDHENMFWYRQDPGLGLRLIYFSYDVKMKEKGDIPEGYSVSREKKERFSLILESASTNQTSMYLCASFAVYTTDDEQFFGPGTRLTVL.

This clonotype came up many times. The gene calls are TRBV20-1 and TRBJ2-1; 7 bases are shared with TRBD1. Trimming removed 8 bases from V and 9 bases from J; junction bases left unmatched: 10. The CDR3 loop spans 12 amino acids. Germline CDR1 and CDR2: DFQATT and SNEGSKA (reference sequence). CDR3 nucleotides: TGCAGTATAATCGACAGGGACAGTGAGCAGTTCTTC. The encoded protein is CSIIDRDSEQFF.

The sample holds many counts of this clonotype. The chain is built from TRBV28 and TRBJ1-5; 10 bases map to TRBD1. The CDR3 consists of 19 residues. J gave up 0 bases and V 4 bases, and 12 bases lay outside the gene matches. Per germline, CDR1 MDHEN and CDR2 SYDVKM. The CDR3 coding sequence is TGTGCCAGCAGTTCCCCCGGGACAGGGGTTTCCTATAGCAATCAGCCCCAGCATTTT. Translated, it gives CASSSPGTGVSYSNQPQHF.

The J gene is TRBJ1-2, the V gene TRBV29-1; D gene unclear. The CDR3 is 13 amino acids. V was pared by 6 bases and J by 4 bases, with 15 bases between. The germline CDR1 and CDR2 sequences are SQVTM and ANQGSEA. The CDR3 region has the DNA TGCAGCGTCCCACGGTACAGACCCTATGGCTACACCTTC. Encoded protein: CSVPRYRPYGYTF. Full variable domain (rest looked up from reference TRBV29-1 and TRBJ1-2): SAVISQKPSRDICQRGTSLTIQCQVDSQVTMMFWYRQQPGQSLTLIATANQGSEATYESGFVIDKFPISRPNLTFSTLTVSNMSPEDSSIYLCSVPRYRPYGYTFGSGTRLTVV.

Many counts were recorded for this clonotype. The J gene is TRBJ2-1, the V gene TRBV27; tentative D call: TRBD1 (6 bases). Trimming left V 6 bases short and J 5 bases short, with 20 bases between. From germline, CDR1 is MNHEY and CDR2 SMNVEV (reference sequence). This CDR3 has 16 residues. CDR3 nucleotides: TGTGCCAGCAGATCCGGGTTGGGGGCGTCGAACAATGAGCAGTTCTTC. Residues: CASRSGLGASNNEQFF.

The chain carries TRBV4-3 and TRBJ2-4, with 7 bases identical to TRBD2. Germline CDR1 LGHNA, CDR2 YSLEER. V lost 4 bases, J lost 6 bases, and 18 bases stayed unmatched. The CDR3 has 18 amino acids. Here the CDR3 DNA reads TGCGCCAGCAGCCTCACCCTCGGGAGCGGGATGGGCGGAAACATTCAGTACTTC. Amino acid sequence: CASSLTLGSGMGGNIQYF.

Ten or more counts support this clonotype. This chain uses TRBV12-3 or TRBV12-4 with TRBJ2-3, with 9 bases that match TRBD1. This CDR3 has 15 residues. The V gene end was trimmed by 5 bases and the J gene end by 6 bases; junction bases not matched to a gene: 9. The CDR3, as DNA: TGTGCCAGCAGTACAGGGGGCGCATCGTGGGATACGCAGTATTTT. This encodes CASSTGGASWDTQYF.

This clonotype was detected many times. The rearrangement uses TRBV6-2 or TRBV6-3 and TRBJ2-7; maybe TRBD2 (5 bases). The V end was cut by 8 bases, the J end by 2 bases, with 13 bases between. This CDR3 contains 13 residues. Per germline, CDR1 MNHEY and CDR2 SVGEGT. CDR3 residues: CASGVRGTYEQYF. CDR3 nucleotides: TGTGCCAGCGGGGTGCGAGGGACCTACGAGCAGTACTTC.

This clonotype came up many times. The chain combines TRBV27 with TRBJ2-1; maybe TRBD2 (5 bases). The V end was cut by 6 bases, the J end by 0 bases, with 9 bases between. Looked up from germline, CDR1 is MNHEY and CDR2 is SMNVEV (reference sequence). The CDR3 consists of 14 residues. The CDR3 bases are TGTGCCAGCAGAGCGGTTAGCTCCTACAATGAGCAGTTCTTC. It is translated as CASRAVSSYNEQFF.

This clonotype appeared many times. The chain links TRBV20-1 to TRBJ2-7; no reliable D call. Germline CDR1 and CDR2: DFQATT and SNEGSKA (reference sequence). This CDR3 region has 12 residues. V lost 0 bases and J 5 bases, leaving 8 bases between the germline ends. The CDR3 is CSARDYKDEQYF. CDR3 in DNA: TGCAGTGCTAGAGATTATAAGGACGAGCAGTACTTC.

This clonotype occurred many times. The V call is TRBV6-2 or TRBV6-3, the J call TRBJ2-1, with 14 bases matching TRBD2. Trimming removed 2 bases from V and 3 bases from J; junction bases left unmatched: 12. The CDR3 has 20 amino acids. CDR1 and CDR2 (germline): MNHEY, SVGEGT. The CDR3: CASSYLPGLAGVRGYNEQFF. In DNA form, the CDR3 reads TGTGCCAGCAGTTACCTACCGGGACTAGCGGGAGTTAGGGGCTACAATGAGCAGTTCTTC.

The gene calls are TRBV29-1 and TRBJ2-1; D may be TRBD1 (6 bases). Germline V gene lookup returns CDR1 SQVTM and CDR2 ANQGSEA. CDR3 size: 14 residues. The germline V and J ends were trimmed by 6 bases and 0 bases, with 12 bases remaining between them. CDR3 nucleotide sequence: TGCAGCGTCGAGAGACAGGCCTCCTACAATGAGCAGTTCTTC. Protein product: CSVERQASYNEQFF.

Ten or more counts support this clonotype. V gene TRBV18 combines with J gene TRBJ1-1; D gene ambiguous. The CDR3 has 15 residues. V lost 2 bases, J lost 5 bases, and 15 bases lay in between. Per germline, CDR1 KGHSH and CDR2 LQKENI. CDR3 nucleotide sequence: TGTGCCAGCTCACCAAACGACAACTACGGGACTGAAGCTTTCTTT. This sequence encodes CASSPNDNYGTEAFF. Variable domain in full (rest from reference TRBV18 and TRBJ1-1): NAGVMQNPRHLVRRRGQEARLRCSPMKGHSHVYWYRQLPEEGLKFMVYLQKENIIDESGMPKERFSAEFPKEGPSILRIQQVVRGDSAAYFCASSPNDNYGTEAFFGQGTRLTVV.